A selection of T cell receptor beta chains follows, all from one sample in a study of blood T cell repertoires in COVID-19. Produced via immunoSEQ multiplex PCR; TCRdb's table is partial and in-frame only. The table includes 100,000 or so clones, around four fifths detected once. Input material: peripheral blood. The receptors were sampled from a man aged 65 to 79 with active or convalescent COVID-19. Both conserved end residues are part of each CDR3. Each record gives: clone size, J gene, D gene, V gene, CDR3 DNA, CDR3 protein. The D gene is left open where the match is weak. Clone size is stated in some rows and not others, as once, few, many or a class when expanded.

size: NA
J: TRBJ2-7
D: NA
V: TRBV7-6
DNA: TGTGCCAGCAGCTTAGATGGCAGGTTTTCCTACGAGCAGTACTTC
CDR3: CASSLDGRFSYEQYF

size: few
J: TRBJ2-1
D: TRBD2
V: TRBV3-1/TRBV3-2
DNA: TGTGCCAGCAGCCAAGCCCTCGGGACTAGCCACAATGAGCAGTTCTTC
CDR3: CASSQALGTSHNEQFF

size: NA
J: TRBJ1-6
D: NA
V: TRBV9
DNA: TGTGCCAGCAGCGTAAAGGCACCGGGTGACTATAATTCACCCCTCCACTTT
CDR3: CASSVKAPGDYNSPLHF

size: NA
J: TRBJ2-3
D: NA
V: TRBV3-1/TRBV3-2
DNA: TGTGCCAGCAGCCAGGGACTTATCACAGATACGCAGTATTTT
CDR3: CASSQGLITDTQYF

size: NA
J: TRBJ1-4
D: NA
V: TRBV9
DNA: TGTGCCAGCAGCGTAGGGCAGGGCGGTGAAAAACTGTTTTTT
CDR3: CASSVGQGGEKLFF

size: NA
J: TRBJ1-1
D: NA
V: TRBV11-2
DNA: TGTGCCAGCAGCTTTAATTTCGCTGAAGCTTTCTTT
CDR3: CASSFNFAEAFF

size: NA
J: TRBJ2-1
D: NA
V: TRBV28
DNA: TGTGCCAGCAGTGCGGGGAATGCTAGGGATGAGCAGTTCTTC
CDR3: CASSAGNARDEQFF

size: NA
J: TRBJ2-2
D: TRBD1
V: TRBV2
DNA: TGTGCCAGCAGGGAGCAGGGGGCGTCCGGGGAGCTGTTTTTT
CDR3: CASREQGASGELFF

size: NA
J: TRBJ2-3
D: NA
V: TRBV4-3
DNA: TGCGCCAGCAGCCAAGTTCCGGGAGATACGCAGTATTTT
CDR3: CASSQVPGDTQYF

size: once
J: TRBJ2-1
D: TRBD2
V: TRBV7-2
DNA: TGTGCCAGCAGCTTAGACCTAGCGGGAGGGCCAGGTGAGCAGTTCTTC
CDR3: CASSLDLAGGPGEQFF

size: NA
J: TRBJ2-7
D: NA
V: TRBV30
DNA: TGTGCCTGGAGTCGGGATCCCCGGCGGGAGCAGTACTTC
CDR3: CAWSRDPRREQYF

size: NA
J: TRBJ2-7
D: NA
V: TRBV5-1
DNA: TGCGCCAGCAGCGGCGGGACCGCCAAGGACGAGCAGTACTTC
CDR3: CASSGGTAKDEQYF

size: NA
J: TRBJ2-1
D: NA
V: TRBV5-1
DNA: TGCGCCAGCAGCGTACAGCCGGCGGGGGAGCAGTTCTTC
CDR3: CASSVQPAGEQFF

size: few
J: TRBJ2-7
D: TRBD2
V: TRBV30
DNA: TGTGCCTGGACGCTAGCGGGGGAGCAGTACTTC
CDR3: CAWTLAGEQYF

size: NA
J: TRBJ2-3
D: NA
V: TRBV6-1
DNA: TGTGCCAGCAGTGAGACACTTGAGACAGATACGCAGTATTTT
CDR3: CASSETLETDTQYF

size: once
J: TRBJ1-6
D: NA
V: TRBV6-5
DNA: TGTGCCAGCAGTTTGAACCACAGGGTGGGGAATTCACCCCTCCACTTT
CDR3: CASSLNHRVGNSPLHF

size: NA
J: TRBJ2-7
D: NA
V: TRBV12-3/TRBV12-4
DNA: TGTGCCAGCAGTTTACAGGCAGACTACGAGCAGTACTTC
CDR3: CASSLQADYEQYF

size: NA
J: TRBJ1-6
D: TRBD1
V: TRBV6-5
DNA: TGTGCCAGCACGCCGGGACAGGGCTATAATTCACCCCTCCACTTT
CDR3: CASTPGQGYNSPLHF

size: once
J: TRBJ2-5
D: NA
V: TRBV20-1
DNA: TGCAGTGCTAGACCACGGGAGACCCAGTACTTC
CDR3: CSARPRETQYF

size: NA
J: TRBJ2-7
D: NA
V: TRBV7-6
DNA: TGTGCCAGCACCGCAGGGGAAACCTACGAGCAGTACTTC
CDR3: CASTAGETYEQYF

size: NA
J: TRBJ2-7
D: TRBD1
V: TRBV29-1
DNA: TGCAGCGTTGAAGATCAAGGGACAGGGGGCTACGAGCAGTACTTC
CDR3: CSVEDQGTGGYEQYF

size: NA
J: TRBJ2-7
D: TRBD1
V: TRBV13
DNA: TGTGCCAGCAGCTTAGCAGCCGACAGGGGATCCTACGAGCAGTACTTC
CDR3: CASSLAADRGSYEQYF

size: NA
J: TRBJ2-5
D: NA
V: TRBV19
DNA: TGTGCCAGTAGTATAGATCGACACCCGGGGGAGACCCAGTACTTC
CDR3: CASSIDRHPGETQYF

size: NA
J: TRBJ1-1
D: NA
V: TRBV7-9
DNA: TGTGCCAGCAGCTTGGGGGGGCGCTGGACTGAAGCTTTCTTT
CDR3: CASSLGGRWTEAFF

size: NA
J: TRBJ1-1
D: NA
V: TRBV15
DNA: TGTGCCACCAGCAGAGGACAAACAGGGCTCGGAGCTTTCTTT
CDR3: CATSRGQTGLGAFF

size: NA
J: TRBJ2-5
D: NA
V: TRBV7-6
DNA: TGTGCCAGCAGCTTAAGGCGAGGGCCAGAGACCCAGTACTTC
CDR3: CASSLRRGPETQYF

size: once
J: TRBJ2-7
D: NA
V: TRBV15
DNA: TGTGCCACCAGCAGAGAGCAGGGAATCTTCCACGAGCAGTACTTC
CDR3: CATSREQGIFHEQYF

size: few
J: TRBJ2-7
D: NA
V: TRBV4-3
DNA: TGCGCCAGCAGCCAAGGATGGCCCACCTTCGCCTACGAGCAGTACTTC
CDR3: CASSQGWPTFAYEQYF

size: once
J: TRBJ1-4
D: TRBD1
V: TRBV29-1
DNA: TGCAGCGTCCAGACAGGGGCGAATGAAAAACTGTTTTTT
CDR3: CSVQTGANEKLFF

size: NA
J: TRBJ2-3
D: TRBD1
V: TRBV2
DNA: TGTGCCAGCAGGGACAGGGGTCCATCCACAGATACGCAGTATTTT
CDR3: CASRDRGPSTDTQYF

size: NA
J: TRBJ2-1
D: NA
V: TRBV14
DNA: TGTGCCAGCAAGGGGTTGGGGAATGAGCAGTTCTTC
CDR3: CASKGLGNEQFF

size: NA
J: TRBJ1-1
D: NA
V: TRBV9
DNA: TGTGCCAGCAGCGGGCGGGGAGGCACTGAAGCTTTCTTT
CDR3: CASSGRGGTEAFF

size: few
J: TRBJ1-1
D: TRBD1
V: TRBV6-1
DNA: TGTGCCAGCAGTGAACCGACCGGGACAGTGAACACTGAAGCTTTCTTT
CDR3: CASSEPTGTVNTEAFF

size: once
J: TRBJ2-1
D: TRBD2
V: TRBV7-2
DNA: TGTGCCAGCAGCTTTTTTAGCGGGGGTGATGAGCAGTTCTTC
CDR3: CASSFFSGGDEQFF

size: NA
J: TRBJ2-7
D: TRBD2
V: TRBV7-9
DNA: TGTGCCAGCAGACAACTAGCGGGAGAGTTTGAGGAGCAGTACTTC
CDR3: CASRQLAGEFEEQYF

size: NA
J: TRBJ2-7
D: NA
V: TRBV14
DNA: TGTGCCAGCAGCCAAGTGGGACAAGAATACTACGAGCAGTACTTC
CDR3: CASSQVGQEYYEQYF